This TCR beta chain was found in a study of a mutant IDH1 vaccine in newly diagnosed glioma. Study-level information: Treated patients, 62.5% male and about 38% female, averaged around 40 years of age. Earlier treatment was radiotherapy, temozolomide, or both, with most getting both.

Points from the study as a whole: Vaccine-induced responses were seen in roughly 93% of patients, spanning several MHC alleles. Pseudoprogression seemed unlinked to shifts in top peripheral T cell clonotypes.

Time point reported: baseline, week 1 (first vaccination visit). As for treatment: pre-vaccination baseline after standard-of-care therapy. This table comes from immunoSEQ multiplex PCR, and its TCRdb copy is limited to in-frame clones, with some not included. Of around 50,000 clones detected, roughly 89% appear once; the ten largest clones hold 2% to 2.5%. This clone has just a few counts. Its antigen remains unknown. The germline V gene has CDR1 SQVTM and CDR2 ANQGSEA. J lost 4 bases, V lost 7 bases, and 6 bases had no gene match. The CDR3 extends over 13 amino acids. This receptor was taken from a middle-aged man with glioma. The chain links TRBV29-1 to TRBJ1-1; 10 bases align to TRBD1. Sample: PBMCs, taken from a glioma patient treated with radiotherapy, temozolomide or both. For the CDR3, the DNA is TGCAGCGCCGACAGGGGGCGCATCACTGAAGCTTTCTTT. Amino acids: CSADRGRITEAFF.